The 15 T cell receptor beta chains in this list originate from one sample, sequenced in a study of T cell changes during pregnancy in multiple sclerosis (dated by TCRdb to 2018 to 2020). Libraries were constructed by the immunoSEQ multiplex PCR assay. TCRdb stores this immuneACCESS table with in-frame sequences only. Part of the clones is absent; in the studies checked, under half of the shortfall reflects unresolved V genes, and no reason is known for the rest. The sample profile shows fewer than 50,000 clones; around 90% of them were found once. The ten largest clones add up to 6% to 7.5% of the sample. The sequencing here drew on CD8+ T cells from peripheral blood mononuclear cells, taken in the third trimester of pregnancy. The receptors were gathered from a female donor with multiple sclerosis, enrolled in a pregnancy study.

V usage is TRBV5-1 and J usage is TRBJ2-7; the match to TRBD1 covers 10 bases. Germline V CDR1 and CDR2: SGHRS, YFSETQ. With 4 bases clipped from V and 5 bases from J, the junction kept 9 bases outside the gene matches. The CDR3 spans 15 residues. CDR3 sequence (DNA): TGCGCCAGCAGCCTCGGGACAGGGGAATCAGACGAGCAGTACTTC. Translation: CASSLGTGESDEQYF.

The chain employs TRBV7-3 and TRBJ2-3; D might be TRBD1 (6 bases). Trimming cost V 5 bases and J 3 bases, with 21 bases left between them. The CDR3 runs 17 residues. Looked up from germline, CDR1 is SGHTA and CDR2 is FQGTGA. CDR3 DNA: TGTGCCAGCAGCCAATGGGTGCAGGGGTCGGGAACAGATACGCAGTATTTT. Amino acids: CASSQWVQGSGTDTQYF.

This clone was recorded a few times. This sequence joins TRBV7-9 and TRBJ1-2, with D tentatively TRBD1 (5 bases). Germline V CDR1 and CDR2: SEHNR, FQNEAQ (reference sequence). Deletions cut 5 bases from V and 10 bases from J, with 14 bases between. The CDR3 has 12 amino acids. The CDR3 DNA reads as TGTGCCAGCAGCACCCAGGGCAGAGCCTACACCTTC. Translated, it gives CASSTQGRAYTF.

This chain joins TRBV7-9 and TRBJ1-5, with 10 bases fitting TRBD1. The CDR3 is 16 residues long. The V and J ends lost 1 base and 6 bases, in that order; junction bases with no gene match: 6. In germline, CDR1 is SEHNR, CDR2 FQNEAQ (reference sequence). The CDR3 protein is CASSLGRTGGIQPQHF. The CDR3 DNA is TGTGCCAGCAGCTTAGGCCGGACAGGGGGAATTCAGCCCCAGCATTTT.

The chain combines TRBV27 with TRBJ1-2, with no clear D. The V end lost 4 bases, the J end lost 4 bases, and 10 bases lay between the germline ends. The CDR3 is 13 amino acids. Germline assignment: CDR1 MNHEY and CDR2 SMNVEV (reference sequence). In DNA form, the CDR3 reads TGTGCCAGCAGTTCTCTAGACCGCTATGGCTACACCTTC. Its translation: CASSSLDRYGYTF.

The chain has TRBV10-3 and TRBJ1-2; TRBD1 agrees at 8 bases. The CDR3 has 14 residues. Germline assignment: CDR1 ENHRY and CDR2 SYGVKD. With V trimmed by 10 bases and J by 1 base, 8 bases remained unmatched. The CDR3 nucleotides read TGTGCCAGCGAAGGACAGGGACTTAACTATGGCTACACCTTC. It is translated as CASEGQGLNYGYTF.

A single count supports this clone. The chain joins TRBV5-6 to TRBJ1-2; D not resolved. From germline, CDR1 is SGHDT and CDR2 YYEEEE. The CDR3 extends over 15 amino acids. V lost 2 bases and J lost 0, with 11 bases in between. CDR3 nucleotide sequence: TGTGCCAGCAGCTTCAGGAGGAGAACTAACTATGGCTACACCTTC. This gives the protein CASSFRRRTNYGYTF. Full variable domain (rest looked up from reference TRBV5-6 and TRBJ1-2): DAGVTQSPTHLIKTRGQQVTLRCSPKSGHDTVSWYQQALGQGPQFIFQYYEEEERQRGNFPDRFSGHQFPNYSSELNVNALLLGDSALYLCASSFRRRTNYGYTFGSGTRLTVV.

The CDR3 spells CASSNRHSGGVSASTDTQYF. The CDR3 DNA sequence: TGTGCCAGCAGCAACCGACACAGCGGGGGGGTCTCGGCGTCGACAGATACGCAGTATTTT. The genes are TRBV7-3 and TRBJ2-3; the match to TRBD2 covers 10 bases. In germline, CDR1 is SGHTA, CDR2 FQGTGA. The CDR3 is 20 residues long. V lost 5 bases to trimming and J lost 3 bases; unmatched junction nucleotides: 20.

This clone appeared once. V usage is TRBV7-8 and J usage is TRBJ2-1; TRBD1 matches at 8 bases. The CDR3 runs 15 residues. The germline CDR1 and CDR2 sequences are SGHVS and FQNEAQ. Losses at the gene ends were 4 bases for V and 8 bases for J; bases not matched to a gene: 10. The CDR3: CASSSDRDFFDEQFF. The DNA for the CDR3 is TGTGCCAGCAGCTCGGACAGGGATTTCTTCGATGAGCAGTTCTTC.

CDR3 sequence reads: CASSQGHGNVIGDTEAFF. DNA for the CDR3: TGCGCCAGCAGCCAGGGACACGGAAACGTAATTGGGGACACTGAAGCTTTCTTT. The chain uses TRBV4-3 and TRBJ1-1; D possibly corresponds to TRBD1 (6 bases). There are 18 residues in the CDR3. V lost 3 bases and J lost 3, with 23 bases in between. Germline V lookup: CDR1 LGHNA, CDR2 YSLEER.

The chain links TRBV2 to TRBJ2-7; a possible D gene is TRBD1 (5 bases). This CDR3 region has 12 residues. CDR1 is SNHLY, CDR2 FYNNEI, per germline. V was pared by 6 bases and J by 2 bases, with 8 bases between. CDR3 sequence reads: CASREQAYEQYF. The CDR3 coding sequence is TGTGCCAGCAGGGAACAGGCCTACGAGCAGTACTTC.

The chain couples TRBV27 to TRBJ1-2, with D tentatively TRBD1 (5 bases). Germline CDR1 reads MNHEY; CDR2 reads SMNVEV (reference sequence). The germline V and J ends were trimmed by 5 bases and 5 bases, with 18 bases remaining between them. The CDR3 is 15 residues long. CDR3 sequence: CASSPQHGGEYGYTF. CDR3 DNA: TGTGCCAGCAGTCCTCAACACGGGGGAGAATATGGCTACACCTTC.

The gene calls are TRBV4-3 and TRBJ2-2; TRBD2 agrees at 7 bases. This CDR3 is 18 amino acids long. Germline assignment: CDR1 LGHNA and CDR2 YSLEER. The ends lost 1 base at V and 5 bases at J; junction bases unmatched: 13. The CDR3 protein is CASSQVHPLAAGTGELFF. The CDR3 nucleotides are TGCGCCAGCAGCCAAGTACATCCCCTAGCGGCGGGGACCGGGGAGCTGTTTTTT.

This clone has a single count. The CDR3 bases are TGTGCCAGCAGCCCACGGGGGGAGGGGCTGAACACTGAAGCTTTCTTT. Encoded protein: CASSPRGEGLNTEAFF. The J gene is TRBJ1-1, the V gene TRBV7-2; D possibly corresponds to TRBD1 (5 bases). CDR3 length: 16 amino acids. The V end was cut by 5 bases, the J end by 0 bases, with 16 bases between. CDR1 SGHTA and CDR2 FQGNSA come from the germline V gene.

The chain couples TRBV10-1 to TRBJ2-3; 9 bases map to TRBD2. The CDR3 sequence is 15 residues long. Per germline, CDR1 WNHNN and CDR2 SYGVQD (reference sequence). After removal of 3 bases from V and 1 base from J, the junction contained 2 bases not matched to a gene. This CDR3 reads CASSDASGGTDTQYF. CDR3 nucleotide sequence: TGCGCCAGCAGTGATGCTAGCGGGGGCACAGATACGCAGTATTTT.